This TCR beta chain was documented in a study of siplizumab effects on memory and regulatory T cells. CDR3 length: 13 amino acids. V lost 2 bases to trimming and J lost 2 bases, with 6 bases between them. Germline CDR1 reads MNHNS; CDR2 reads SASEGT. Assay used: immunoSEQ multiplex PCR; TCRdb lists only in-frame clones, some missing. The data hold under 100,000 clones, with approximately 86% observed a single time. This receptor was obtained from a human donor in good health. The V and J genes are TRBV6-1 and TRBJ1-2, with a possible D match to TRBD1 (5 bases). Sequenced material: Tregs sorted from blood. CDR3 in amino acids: CASSETGNYGYTF. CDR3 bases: TGTGCCAGCAGTGAAACAGGAAACTATGGCTACACCTTC.